The 29 T cell receptor beta chains presented below share a single source sample, sequenced in a study of cytomegalovirus exposure and HLA in healthy donors. PCR employed 60 Vbeta and 13 Jbeta primers. Clones were read by immunoSEQ multiplex PCR, and TCRdb kept only the in-frame ones, dropping some. The top ten hold roughly 1.5% of the sample, which has around 120,000 clones, around 75% seen once. Sequenced material: PBMCs. The receptors shown here come from a woman aged 18 to 35 in good health and CMV-seronegative.

The V and J genes are TRBV2 and TRBJ1-2; the match to TRBD1 covers 12 bases. V was pared by 5 bases and J by 10 bases, with 11 bases of the junction left unmatched. The CDR3 totals 15 residues. Germline CDR1 and CDR2: SNHLY and FYNNEI. The DNA of the CDR3 is TGTGCCAGCAGTACACCGGGACAGGGGGCAAATGACTACACCTTC. Translating it yields CASSTPGQGANDYTF.

The CDR3 is CASSPDRGLTYNEQFF. CDR3 coding DNA: TGTGCCAGCAGCCCGGACAGGGGGCTAACCTACAATGAGCAGTTCTTC. This chain links TRBV5-6 with TRBJ2-1; 11 nucleotides align to TRBD1. Germline V gene sequence: CDR1 SGHDT, CDR2 YYEEEE. The CDR3 sequence is 16 residues long. With 4 bases clipped from V and 2 bases from J, the junction kept 5 bases outside the gene matches.

This clone showed up just a few times. Compared with germline, one end of the junction differs, possibly owing to a read error. The chain joins TRBV6-4 to TRBJ2-5; 11 positions match TRBD2. The CDR3 is 18 amino acids. The V gene's germline CDR1 is MRHNA and CDR2 SNTAGT. The CDR3 nucleotides read TGCACGACTGGCTTATGGGGAGCTAGCGGGGGGAGGGGGGAGACCCAGTACTTC. Protein sequence: CTTGLWGASGGRGETQYF.

The gene calls are TRBV6-1 and TRBJ1-1; 7 nucleotides match TRBD1. CDR3 length equals 13 residues. Germline CDR1 is MNHNS and CDR2 is SASEGT. J gave up 6 bases and V 7 bases, and 8 bases lay outside the gene matches. CDR3 sequence reads: CASNSRQGSEAFF. The CDR3 nucleotides are TGTGCCAGCAACTCAAGACAGGGCTCTGAAGCTTTCTTT.

There are a few counts of this clone. The CDR3 DNA follows: TGCGCCAGCAGCTCAACAGGGCCTTACACCTACGAGCAGTACTTC. As protein: CASSSTGPYTYEQYF. The V gene is TRBV5-1, the J gene TRBJ2-7; TRBD1 might be the D (6 bases). This CDR3 has 15 amino acids. V was shortened by 3 bases and J by 2 bases, with 15 bases between the two germline ends. Germline values: CDR1 SGHRS, CDR2 YFSETQ.

The V and J genes are TRBV7-6 and TRBJ2-7; 7 bases are shared with TRBD1. Unmatched junction bases numbered 12, after V lost 5 bases and J lost 5 bases. The CDR3 spans 15 residues. Germline CDR1 is SGHVS and CDR2 is FNYEAQ. The CDR3 nucleotides read TGTGCCAGCAGCACTCGGACAGGCCCAGCGAACGAGCAGTACTTC. Amino acid sequence: CASSTRTGPANEQYF. Together with reference TRBV7-6 and TRBJ2-7, the CDR3 gives the full variable domain: GAGVSQSPRYKVTKRGQDVALRCDPISGHVSLYWYRQALGQGPEFLTYFNYEAQQDKSGLPNDRFSAERPEGSISTLTIQRTEQRDSAMYRCASSTRTGPANEQYFGPGTRLTVT.

In DNA, the CDR3 is TGCAGCTTCCGGGGGGGGCCAGAGACCCAGTACTTC. Translated: CSFRGGPETQYF. The chain has TRBV29-1 and TRBJ2-5, with 8 bases identical to TRBD2. With 8 bases clipped from V and 4 bases from J, the junction kept 6 bases outside the gene matches. CDR3 size: 12 residues. The V gene's germline CDR1 is SQVTM and CDR2 ANQGSEA.

The chain combines TRBV23-1 with TRBJ1-1; perhaps TRBD1 as D (6 bases). TRBV23-1 is classed as an ORF, of uncertain function. The CDR3 is made up of 15 amino acids. Trimming shortened V by 1 base and J by 0 bases, and 9 bases separated the two germline ends. CDR3 bases: TGCGCCAGCAGTCAATGGGGACACCTGAACACTGAAGCTTTCTTT. This codes for CASSQWGHLNTEAFF.

The V and J genes are TRBV5-1 and TRBJ1-5, with D possibly TRBD1 on 5 matching bases. Between the trimmed V and J ends, which lost 2 bases and 0 bases, there was a span of 21 bases. Germline V gives CDR1 SGHRS, CDR2 YFSETQ. The length of the CDR3 is 19 residues. This CDR3 is CASSFVPKGIGDSNQPQHF. In nucleotides, the CDR3 is TGCGCCAGCAGCTTTGTTCCGAAGGGGATTGGGGATAGCAATCAGCCCCAGCATTTT.

V gene TRBV7-2 combines with J gene TRBJ2-5; possible D gene TRBD1, 6 bases. The germline gives CDR1 SGHTA, CDR2 FQGNSA. Trimming pared 5 bases from V and 3 bases from J, leaving 10 bases between. The CDR3 has 13 residues. In DNA form, the CDR3 reads TGTGCCAGCAGCCTTAGGACAGAAGAGACCCAGTACTTC. It yields the protein CASSLRTEETQYF. Using reference TRBV7-2 and TRBJ2-5 for the parts outside the CDR3, the full variable domain is GAGVSQSPSNKVTEKGKDVELRCDPISGHTALYWYRQSLGQGLEFLIYFQGNSAPDKSGLPSDRFSAERTGGSVSTLTIQRTQQEDSAVYLCASSLRTEETQYFGPGTRLLVL.

CDR3 nucleotides: TGCGCCAGCAGCACGGGAGCGTTCCGGAACACTGAAGCTTTCTTT. Its protein product is CASSTGAFRNTEAFF. The chain recombines TRBV5-1 with TRBJ1-1; D uncertain. Trimming stripped 4 bases from V and 1 base from J, with 14 bases between. CDR1 and CDR2 from the germline V gene are SGHRS and YFSETQ. The CDR3 is made up of 15 amino acids.

V and J are TRBV2 and TRBJ1-4; the D is unclear. Trimming left V 8 bases short and J 5 bases short, with 18 bases between. Germline V CDR1 and CDR2: SNHLY, FYNNEI. This CDR3 contains 15 residues. The CDR3 is CASGKRRGSNEKLFF. CDR3 nucleotide sequence: TGTGCCAGCGGTAAACGGCGGGGTTCGAATGAAAAACTGTTTTTT.

The genes are TRBV7-6 and TRBJ2-5; TRBD2 matches at 16 bases. From germline, CDR1 is SGHVS and CDR2 FNYEAQ. V shed 5 bases and J 5 bases; nucleotides not matched to a gene: 5. CDR3 size: 16 residues. CDR3 DNA: TGTGCCAGCAGCACGGGACTAGCGGGGGGGCCCGAGACCCAGTACTTC. Residues: CASSTGLAGGPETQYF.

The J gene is TRBJ2-7, the V gene TRBV2; TRBD2 matches at 13 bases. V was clipped by 4 bases and J by 4 bases; unmatched bases: 7. Germline V gene data show CDR1 as SNHLY and CDR2 as FYNNEI. There are 16 residues in the CDR3. This CDR3 reads CASSGLAGGKPYEQYF. CDR3 DNA: TGTGCCAGCAGTGGACTAGCGGGGGGCAAACCATACGAGCAGTACTTC.

The table lists this clone with a few counts. CDR3 residues: CASSLVAEDTQYF. The CDR3 region has the DNA TGTGCCAGCAGCTTGGTGGCCGAAGATACGCAGTATTTT. V is TRBV5-4 and J is TRBJ2-3; D gene unclear. With 0 bases removed from V and 5 bases from J, the gap between germline ends came to 7 bases. The CDR3 sequence is 13 residues long. Germline V gene sequence: CDR1 SGHNT, CDR2 YYREEE (reference sequence).

This clone has just a few counts. The gene calls are TRBV2 and TRBJ2-6; D remains unclear. CDR3 size: 17 residues. Germline CDR1 is SNHLY and CDR2 is FYNNEI. Trimming cost V 6 bases and J 0 bases, with 15 bases left between them. The CDR3 bases are TGTGCCAGCAGCGAAACTCTCACAGTCTCTGGGGCCAACGTCCTGACTTTC. Encoded protein: CASSETLTVSGANVLTF.

V is TRBV28 and J is TRBJ1-1; 8 nucleotides match TRBD1. The V gene's germline CDR1 is MDHEN and CDR2 SYDVKM. This CDR3 has 17 residues. Trimming removed 6 bases from V and 4 bases from J; junction bases left unmatched: 16. CDR3 residues: CASSLGTGGGWGTEAFF. The CDR3 DNA reads TGTGCCAGCAGCCTAGGGACAGGAGGGGGTTGGGGCACTGAAGCTTTCTTT.

The genes are TRBV11-2 and TRBJ1-4; the match to TRBD1 covers 7 bases. With 3 bases clipped from V and 10 bases from J, the junction kept 8 bases outside the gene matches. The CDR3 spans 14 residues. Germline CDR1 SGHAT, CDR2 FQNNGV. CDR3: CASSFQTGSPKLFF. The CDR3 DNA follows: TGTGCCAGCAGCTTTCAGACAGGGAGTCCAAAACTGTTTTTT.

The V call is TRBV5-1, the J call TRBJ2-7, with 11 positions matching TRBD1. CDR1 SGHRS and CDR2 YFSETQ come from the germline V gene. CDR3 length: 16 amino acids. V shed 4 bases, J shed 4 bases, and the junction held 10 bases outside the gene matches. The CDR3: CASSIGQGALGYEQYF. In DNA, the CDR3 is TGCGCCAGCAGCATCGGACAGGGGGCTTTGGGGTACGAGCAGTACTTC.

This chain joins TRBV30 and TRBJ2-6; possible D gene TRBD2, 5 bases. CDR1 and CDR2 (germline): GTSNPN, SVGIG (reference sequence). CDR3 size: 13 residues. The CDR3 protein is CARRISGANVLTF. The DNA of the CDR3 is TGTGCTCGGAGGATCTCTGGGGCCAACGTCCTGACTTTC.

The V gene is TRBV5-1, the J gene TRBJ2-5; possible D gene TRBD2, 5 bases. The CDR3 spans 13 residues. Germline assignment: CDR1 SGHRS and CDR2 YFSETQ. V shed 5 bases and J shed 5 bases, with 13 bases lying between them. Here the CDR3 reads CASSFSGSETQYF. The DNA for the CDR3 is TGCGCCAGCAGTTTTTCGGGGTCGGAGACCCAGTACTTC.

J is TRBJ2-7 and V is TRBV5-3; TRBD1 might be the D (6 bases). TRBV5-3 is an open reading frame, and its role is uncertain. V gave up 1 base and J gave up 5 bases, with 16 bases separating them. The CDR3 contains 15 residues. CDR3 in amino acids: CARSLRGQWSDEQYF. CDR3 bases: TGTGCCAGAAGCTTGAGGGGACAATGGTCCGACGAGCAGTACTTC.

The J gene is TRBJ1-6, the V gene TRBV25-1; 8 bases agree with TRBD1. This CDR3 is 13 amino acids long. CDR1 is MGHDK and CDR2 is SYGVNS in the germline V gene. J was trimmed by 10 bases and V by 3 bases; bases with no gene match: 2. The DNA of the CDR3 is TGTGCCAGCAGTGAGACAGGGGAATCACCCCTCCACTTT. It specifies CASSETGESPLHF.

This chain links TRBV7-9 with TRBJ2-7, with 7 bases fitting TRBD1. V dropped 6 bases and J dropped 3; count of bases not matched to a gene: 2. Germline loops: CDR1 SEHNR, CDR2 FQNEAQ (reference sequence). The CDR3 is 12 residues long. The CDR3 nucleotides are TGTGCCAGCAGACAGGGGATCTACGAGCAGTACTTC. This translates into CASRQGIYEQYF.

A single count supports this clone. This chain joins TRBV29-1 and TRBJ2-7, with TRBD1 as a possible D gene (5 bases). Trimming shortened V by 6 bases and J by 5 bases, and 14 bases separated the two germline ends. Germline assignment: CDR1 SQVTM and CDR2 ANQGSEA. The CDR3 sequence is 12 residues long. This CDR3 is CSVAQGGNEQYF. The CDR3 DNA follows: TGCAGCGTAGCCCAGGGCGGCAACGAGCAGTACTTC.

J is TRBJ1-2 and V is TRBV7-2, with a possible D match to TRBD1 (6 bases). Trimming took 1 base from V and 5 from J, leaving 20 bases between them. Germline V gives CDR1 SGHTA, CDR2 FQGNSA. This CDR3 has 17 amino acids. The DNA of the CDR3 is TGTGCCAGCAGCTTAGAGTTTAGGGACACCCTATTGTATGGCTACACCTTC. It is translated as CASSLEFRDTLLYGYTF.

The chain is built from TRBV10-3 and TRBJ2-1, with D perhaps matching TRBD1 (5 bases). V lost 1 base to trimming and J lost 8 bases, with 6 bases between them. The CDR3 has 12 residues. CDR1 and CDR2 from the germline V gene are ENHRY and SYGVKD. CDR3 coding DNA: TGTGCCATCAGTGAGTGGGGCGATGAGCAGTTCTTC. Translated: CAISEWGDEQFF.

This chain uses TRBV5-1 with TRBJ2-3; D perhaps matches TRBD1 (5 bases). The CDR3 sequence is 16 residues long. From germline, CDR1 is SGHRS and CDR2 YFSETQ. V was pared by 3 bases and J by 0 bases, with 14 bases between. CDR3 protein: CASSSRTRGSTDTQYF. The CDR3 nucleotides read TGCGCCAGCAGCTCTCGGACACGCGGAAGCACAGATACGCAGTATTTT.

A single count supports this clone. The CDR3 loop is CASSQAGAPHTGELFF. The CDR3 nucleotides are TGCGCCAGCAGCCAAGCAGGGGCCCCCCACACCGGGGAGCTGTTTTTT. The rearrangement links TRBV4-1 to TRBJ2-2; perhaps TRBD1 as D (6 bases). V was pared by 1 base and J by 3 bases, with 12 bases between. CDR3 length equals 16 residues. The germline V gene has CDR1 MGHRA and CDR2 YSYEKL.